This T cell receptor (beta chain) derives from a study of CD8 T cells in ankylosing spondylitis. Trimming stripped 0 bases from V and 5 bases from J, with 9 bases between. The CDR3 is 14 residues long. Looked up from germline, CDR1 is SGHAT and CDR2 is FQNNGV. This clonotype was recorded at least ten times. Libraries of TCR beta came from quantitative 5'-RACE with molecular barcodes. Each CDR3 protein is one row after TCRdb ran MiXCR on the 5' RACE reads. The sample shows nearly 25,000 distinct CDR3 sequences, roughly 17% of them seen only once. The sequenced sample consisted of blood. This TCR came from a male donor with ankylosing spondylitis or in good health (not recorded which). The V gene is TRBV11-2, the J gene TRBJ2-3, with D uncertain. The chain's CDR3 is CASSLETVGDTQYF. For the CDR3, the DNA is TGTGCCAGCAGCTTAGAGACGGTGGGAGATACGCAGTATTTT. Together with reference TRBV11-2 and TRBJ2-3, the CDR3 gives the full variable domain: EAGVAQSPRYKIIEKRQSVAFWCNPISGHATLYWYQQILGQGPKLLIQFQNNGVVDDSQLPKDRFSAERLKGVDSTLKIQPAKLEDSAVYLCASSLETVGDTQYFGPGTRLTVL.